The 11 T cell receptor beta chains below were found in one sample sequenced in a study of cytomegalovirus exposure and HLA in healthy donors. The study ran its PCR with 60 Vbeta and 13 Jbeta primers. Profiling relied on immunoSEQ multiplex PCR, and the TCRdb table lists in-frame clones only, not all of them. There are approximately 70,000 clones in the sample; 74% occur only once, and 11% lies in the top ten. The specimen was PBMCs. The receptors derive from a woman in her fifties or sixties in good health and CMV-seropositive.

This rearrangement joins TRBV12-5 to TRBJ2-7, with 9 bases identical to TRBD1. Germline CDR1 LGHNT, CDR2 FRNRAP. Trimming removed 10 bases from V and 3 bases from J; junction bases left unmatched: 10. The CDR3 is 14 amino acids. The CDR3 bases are TGTGCTACCAGGCAGGGACAGGGCATCTACGAGCAGTACTTC. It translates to CATRQGQGIYEQYF.

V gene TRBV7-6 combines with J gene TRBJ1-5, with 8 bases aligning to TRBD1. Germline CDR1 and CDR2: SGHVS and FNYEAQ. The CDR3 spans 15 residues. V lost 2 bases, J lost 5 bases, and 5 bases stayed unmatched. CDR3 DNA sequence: TGTGCCAGCAGCTTAAGGACAGGGTGGGATCAGCCCCAGCATTTT. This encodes CASSLRTGWDQPQHF.

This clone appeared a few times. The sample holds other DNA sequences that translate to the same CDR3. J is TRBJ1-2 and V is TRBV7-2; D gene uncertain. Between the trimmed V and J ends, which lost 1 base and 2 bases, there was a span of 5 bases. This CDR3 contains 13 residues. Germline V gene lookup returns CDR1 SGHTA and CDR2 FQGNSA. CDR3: CASSLGQNYGYTF. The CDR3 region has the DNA TGTGCCAGCAGCTTAGGTCAGAACTATGGCTACACCTTC.

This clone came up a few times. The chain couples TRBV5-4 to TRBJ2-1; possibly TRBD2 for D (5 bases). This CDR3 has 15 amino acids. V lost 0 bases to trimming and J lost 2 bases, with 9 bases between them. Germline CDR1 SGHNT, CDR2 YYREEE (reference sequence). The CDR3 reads CASSLDRGTYNEQFF. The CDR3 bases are TGTGCCAGCAGCTTGGATCGGGGAACCTACAATGAGCAGTTCTTC.

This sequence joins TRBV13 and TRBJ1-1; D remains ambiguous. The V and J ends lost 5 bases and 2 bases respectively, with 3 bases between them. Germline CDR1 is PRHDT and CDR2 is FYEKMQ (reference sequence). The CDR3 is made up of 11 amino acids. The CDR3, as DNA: TGTGCCAGCAGCCCAAACACTGAAGCTTTCTTT. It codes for CASSPNTEAFF.

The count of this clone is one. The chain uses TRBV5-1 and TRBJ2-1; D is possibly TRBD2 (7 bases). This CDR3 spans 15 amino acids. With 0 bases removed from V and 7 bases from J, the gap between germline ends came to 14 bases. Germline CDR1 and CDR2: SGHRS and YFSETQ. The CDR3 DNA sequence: TGCGCCAGCAGCTTGGAGGGGGGGAATGTTAATGAGCAGTTCTTC. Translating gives CASSLEGGNVNEQFF.

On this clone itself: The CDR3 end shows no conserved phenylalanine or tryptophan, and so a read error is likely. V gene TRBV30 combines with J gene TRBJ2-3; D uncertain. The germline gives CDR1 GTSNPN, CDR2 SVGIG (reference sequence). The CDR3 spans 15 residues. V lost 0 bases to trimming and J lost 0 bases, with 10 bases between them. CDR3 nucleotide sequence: TGTGCCTGGAGTGTCGGTAGACCTAGCACAGATACGCAGTATGTT. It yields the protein CAWSVGRPSTDTQYV.

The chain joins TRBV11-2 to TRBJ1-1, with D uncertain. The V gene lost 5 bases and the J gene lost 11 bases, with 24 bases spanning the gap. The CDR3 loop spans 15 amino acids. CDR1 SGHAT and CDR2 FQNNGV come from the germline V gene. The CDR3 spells CASSPSGLESGIAFF. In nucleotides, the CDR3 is TGTGCCAGCAGCCCGAGTGGTTTGGAGAGTGGTATCGCTTTCTTT.

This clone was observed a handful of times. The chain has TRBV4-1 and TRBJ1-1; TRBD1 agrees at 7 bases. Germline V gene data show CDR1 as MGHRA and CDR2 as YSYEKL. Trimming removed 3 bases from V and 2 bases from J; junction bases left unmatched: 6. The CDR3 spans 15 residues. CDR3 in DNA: TGCGCCAGCAGCCATAAACAGGGGTCAAACACTGAAGCTTTCTTT. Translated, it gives CASSHKQGSNTEAFF.

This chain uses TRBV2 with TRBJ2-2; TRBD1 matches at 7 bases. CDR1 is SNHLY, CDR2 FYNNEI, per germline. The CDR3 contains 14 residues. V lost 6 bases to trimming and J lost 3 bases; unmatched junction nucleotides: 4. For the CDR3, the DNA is TGTGCCAGCAGGGCCGGGACAGACACCGGGGAGCTGTTTTTT. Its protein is CASRAGTDTGELFF.

CDR3 protein: CASSVELARDTDTQYF. The CDR3 region has the DNA TGTGCCAGCAGCGTAGAACTAGCGAGGGACACAGATACGCAGTATTTT. The J gene is TRBJ2-3, the V gene TRBV9; 7 nucleotides agree with TRBD2. The CDR3 has 16 residues. Germline CDR1 and CDR2: SGDLS and YYNGEE. V lost 0 bases to trimming and J lost 2 bases; unmatched junction nucleotides: 6.